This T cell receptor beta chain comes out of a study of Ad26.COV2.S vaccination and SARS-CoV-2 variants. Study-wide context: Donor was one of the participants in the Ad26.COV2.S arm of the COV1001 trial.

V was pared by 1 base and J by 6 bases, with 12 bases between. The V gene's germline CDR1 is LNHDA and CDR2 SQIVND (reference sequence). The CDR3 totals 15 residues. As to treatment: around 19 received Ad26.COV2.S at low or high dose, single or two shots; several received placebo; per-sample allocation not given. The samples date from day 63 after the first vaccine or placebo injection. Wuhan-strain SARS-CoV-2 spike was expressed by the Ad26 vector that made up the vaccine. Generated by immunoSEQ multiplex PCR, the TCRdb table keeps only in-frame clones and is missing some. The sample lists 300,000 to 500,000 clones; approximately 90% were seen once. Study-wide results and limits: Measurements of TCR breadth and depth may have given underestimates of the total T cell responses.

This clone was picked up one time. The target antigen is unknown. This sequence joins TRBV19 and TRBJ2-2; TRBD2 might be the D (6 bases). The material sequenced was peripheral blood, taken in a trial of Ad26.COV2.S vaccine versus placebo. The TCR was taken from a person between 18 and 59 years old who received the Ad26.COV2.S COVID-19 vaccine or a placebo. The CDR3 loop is CASSIVLAPAGELFF. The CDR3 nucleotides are TGTGCCAGTAGTATAGTACTAGCCCCGGCCGGGGAGCTGTTTTTT. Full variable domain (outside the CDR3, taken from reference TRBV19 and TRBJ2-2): DGGITQSPKYLFRKEGQNVTLSCEQNLNHDAMYWYRQDPGQGLRLIYYSQIVNDFQKGDIAEGYSVSREKKESFPLTVTSAQKNPTAFYLCASSIVLAPAGELFFGEGSRLTVL.